The 29 T cell receptor beta chains below come from one sample, sequenced in a study of PD-1 blockade in classical Hodgkin lymphoma. Using immunoSEQ multiplex PCR, the repertoire was profiled, and TCRdb retains in-frame clones only, with some absent. The repertoire holds about 30,000 clones, with 88% as singletons. Time point in this sample: newly diagnosed, previously untreated cHL patient sample. CD4+ T cells were purified from thawed PBMCs by magnetic negative selection. Sequenced sample: CD4+ T cells from blood. The receptors stem from a human donor with classical Hodgkin lymphoma.

The chain has TRBV28 and TRBJ1-4; D unclear. CDR1 is MDHEN, CDR2 SYDVKM, per germline. V was trimmed by 1 base and J by 4 bases, leaving 7 bases between them. The CDR3 has 14 amino acids. CDR3 in amino acids: CASSLSARNEKLFF. The DNA for the CDR3 is TGTGCCAGCAGTTTATCAGCCCGTAATGAAAAACTGTTTTTT.

This clone showed up just once. The chain is built from TRBV18 and TRBJ1-4; 9 positions agree with TRBD1. V was pared by 6 bases and J by 8 bases, with 7 bases of the junction left unmatched. The CDR3 is 14 residues long. Per the germline V gene, CDR1 is KGHSH and CDR2 is LQKENI. The CDR3 reads CASSSDRGGEKLFF. CDR3 coding DNA: TGTGCCAGCTCTTCGGACAGGGGCGGCGAAAAACTGTTTTTT.

The chain uses TRBV28 and TRBJ2-7, with D possibly TRBD1 on 5 matching bases. Germline V gene data show CDR1 as MDHEN and CDR2 as SYDVKM. The CDR3 covers 14 residues. Between the trimmed V and J ends, which lost 3 bases and 3 bases, there was a span of 12 bases. The CDR3 DNA sequence: TGTGCCAGCAGTTTGCCAAGGGGTTACTACGAGCAGTACTTC. This gives the protein CASSLPRGYYEQYF.

This clone showed up just once. The chain links TRBV2 to TRBJ2-2; unclear D gene. The V and J ends lost 4 bases and 4 bases respectively, with 4 bases between them. The germline V gene encodes CDR1 SNHLY and CDR2 FYNNEI. The CDR3 runs to 12 residues. The CDR3 DNA reads TGTGCCAGCAGTGCAGGCACCGGGGAGCTGTTTTTT. This translates into CASSAGTGELFF.

The chain uses TRBV6-6 and TRBJ2-3; possibly TRBD2 for D (5 bases). CDR3 length: 15 amino acids. The V end lost 5 bases, the J end lost 2 bases, and 14 bases lay between the germline ends. The germline gives CDR1 MNHNY, CDR2 SVGAGI (reference sequence). CDR3 sequence: CASSPRGSLTDTQYF. The CDR3 DNA reads as TGTGCCAGCAGTCCCCGGGGTTCACTCACAGATACGCAGTATTTT.

V is TRBV28 and J is TRBJ1-1; D perhaps matches TRBD1 (5 bases). Trimming removed 8 bases at V and 5 bases at J, with 9 bases between. In germline, CDR1 is MDHEN, CDR2 SYDVKM. The CDR3 extends over 11 amino acids. This CDR3 is CASRGVTEAFF. The CDR3 nucleotides are TGTGCCAGCCGGGGGGTGACTGAAGCTTTCTTT.

The chain links TRBV15 to TRBJ1-1; D gene uncertain. Germline V gene data show CDR1 as LNHNV and CDR2 as YYDKDF (reference sequence). The CDR3 contains 14 residues. The ends were cut back, 0 bases at V and 5 bases at J, with 10 bases in the middle. Written as DNA, the CDR3 is TGTGCCACCAGCAGAGATTTGGCGGAAACTGAAGCTTTCTTT. This codes for CATSRDLAETEAFF.

The V gene is TRBV19, the J gene TRBJ2-7, with TRBD1 identical over 8 bases. The trim removed 2 bases at V and 6 bases at J, leaving 6 bases unmatched. The CDR3 runs 14 residues. Germline CDR1 reads LNHDA; CDR2 reads SQIVND (reference sequence). CDR3 loop: CASSIQGQGGEQYF. As DNA, the CDR3 is TGTGCCAGTAGTATACAAGGACAGGGCGGCGAGCAGTACTTC.

The gene calls are TRBV5-4 and TRBJ2-1, with D tentatively TRBD1 (6 bases). The CDR3 has 16 amino acids. The germline V gene has CDR1 SGHNT and CDR2 YYREEE (reference sequence). V lost 4 bases to trimming and J lost 9 bases, with 23 bases between them. The DNA of the CDR3 is TGTGCCAGCAGCGAGGGGGTATTGTCGGGTAGAGGTGAGCAGTTCTTC. Translated, it gives CASSEGVLSGRGEQFF.

The chain carries TRBV4-1 and TRBJ2-1, with TRBD2 matching over 9 bases. Germline-derived CDR1 and CDR2 are MGHRA and YSYEKL. The CDR3 totals 16 residues. V was pared by 7 bases and J by 1 base, with 8 bases of the junction left unmatched. CDR3 residues: CASTLAGGPSYNEQFF. CDR3 sequence (DNA): TGCGCCAGCACCTTGGCGGGAGGGCCGTCCTACAATGAGCAGTTCTTC.

V is TRBV4-1 and J is TRBJ2-1, with 13 bases identical to TRBD2. The CDR3 sequence is 16 residues long. J gave up 8 bases and V 4 bases, and 8 bases lay outside the gene matches. The V gene's germline CDR1 is MGHRA and CDR2 YSYEKL. The CDR3 loop is CASSRRTSGREDEQFF. The CDR3 DNA reads TGCGCCAGCAGCCGCAGGACTAGCGGGAGAGAGGATGAGCAGTTCTTC.

V is TRBV7-8 and J is TRBJ2-1; D unresolved. CDR3 length: 12 amino acids. Germline V gene lookup returns CDR1 SGHVS and CDR2 FQNEAQ. The V end was cut by 7 bases, the J end by 7 bases, with 11 bases between. CDR3 nucleotides: TGTGCCAGCACCCCGCTGTTAAATGAGCAGTTCTTC. Encoded protein: CASTPLLNEQFF.

The chain uses TRBV5-1 and TRBJ2-5, with 11 bases that match TRBD2. The V and J ends lost 1 base and 3 bases, in that order; junction bases with no gene match: 8. The CDR3 contains 17 residues. CDR1 is SGHRS, CDR2 YFSETQ, per germline. The CDR3 DNA reads TGCGCCAGCAGCTTGCTGCCCGGGACTAGCGGAGAAGAGACCCAGTACTTC. This codes for CASSLLPGTSGEETQYF.

The genes are TRBV2 and TRBJ1-3; 7 nucleotides line up with TRBD1. The V gene end was trimmed by 5 bases and the J gene end by 0 bases; junction bases not matched to a gene: 7. This CDR3 has 16 residues. The germline gives CDR1 SNHLY, CDR2 FYNNEI. CDR3 loop: CASSRDRTTSGNTIYF. The CDR3 DNA follows: TGTGCCAGCAGTAGGGACAGAACCACCTCTGGAAACACCATATATTTT. Together with reference TRBV2 and TRBJ1-3, the CDR3 gives the full variable domain: EPEVTQTPSHQVTQMGQEVILRCVPISNHLYFYWYRQILGQKVEFLVSFYNNEISEKSEIFDDQFSVERPDGSNFTLKIRSTKLEDSAMYFCASSRDRTTSGNTIYFGEGSWLTVV.

This clone was observed a few times. V usage is TRBV29-1 and J usage is TRBJ1-2, with D hard to call. CDR1 and CDR2 (germline): SQVTM, ANQGSEA. V lost 3 bases and J 2 bases, leaving 10 bases between the germline ends. This CDR3 region has 13 residues. As DNA, the CDR3 is TGCAGCGTTGACCTTTCGAGCAACTATGGCTACACCTTC. Translated: CSVDLSSNYGYTF.

This chain joins TRBV2 and TRBJ2-3; no firm D call. Germline V gene lookup returns CDR1 SNHLY and CDR2 FYNNEI. The CDR3 runs 17 residues. The V end was cut by 5 bases, the J end by 3 bases, with 21 bases between. The CDR3 protein is CASSPRAGARLTDTQYF. The CDR3 coding sequence is TGTGCCAGCAGTCCTAGGGCCGGCGCACGATTGACAGATACGCAGTATTTT.

The rearrangement uses TRBV19 and TRBJ2-7, with D tentatively TRBD1 or TRBD2 (5 bases each). Germline V lookup: CDR1 LNHDA, CDR2 SQIVND (reference sequence). With 5 bases removed from V and 4 bases from J, the gap between germline ends came to 18 bases. The CDR3 length is 15 residues. This CDR3 reads CASSSKGQDWYEQYF. The DNA for the CDR3 is TGTGCCAGTAGTTCAAAGGGGCAGGACTGGTACGAGCAGTACTTC.

This clone turned up a few times. This chain joins TRBV6-1 and TRBJ1-2; D is unresolved. This CDR3 spans 12 amino acids. Trimming pared 2 bases from V and 8 bases from J, leaving 9 bases between. Germline-derived CDR1 and CDR2 are MNHNS and SASEGT. As DNA, the CDR3 is TGTGCCAGCAGTGAATTAGGCAGGGGCTACACCTTC. Protein: CASSELGRGYTF.

The gene calls are TRBV6-5 and TRBJ2-5; 7 bases align to TRBD1. Trimming cost V 5 bases and J 7 bases; bases outside gene matches: 13. The germline V gene has CDR1 MNHEY and CDR2 SVGAGI. This CDR3 is built from 15 residues. CDR3 amino acids: CASSQTTGVPGTQYF. CDR3 nucleotides: TGTGCCAGCAGTCAGACTACAGGGGTCCCAGGGACCCAGTACTTC.

This clone was picked up a small number of times. Here the CDR3 DNA reads TGTGCCAGCAGCTTTCCCCCAGGGATCGATGGCTACACCTTC. Amino acid sequence: CASSFPPGIDGYTF. The V and J genes are TRBV5-5 and TRBJ1-2; D might be TRBD1 (5 bases). Germline V CDR1 and CDR2: SGHKS, YYEKEE (reference sequence). V shed 2 bases and J shed 6 bases, with 14 bases lying between them. The CDR3 has 14 amino acids.

The V call is TRBV11-1, the J call TRBJ2-7; 8 nucleotides line up with TRBD2. Trimming took 5 bases from V and 4 from J; bases not matched to a gene: 7. Per the germline V gene, CDR1 is SGHAT and CDR2 is FQDESV (reference sequence). The CDR3 has 14 residues. The CDR3 DNA reads TGTGCCAGCAGCGATAGCGGGAAAGCGTACGAGCAGTACTTC. Protein product: CASSDSGKAYEQYF.

The chain carries TRBV4-1 and TRBJ1-5; 8 bases map to TRBD1. Germline CDR1 is MGHRA and CDR2 is YSYEKL. V lost 5 bases to trimming and J lost 6 bases; unmatched junction nucleotides: 12. This CDR3 is 16 amino acids long. The CDR3 coding sequence is TGCGCCAGCAGCTCCCTTACAGGGGGATCGGTTCAGCCCCAGCATTTT. Translating gives CASSSLTGGSVQPQHF.

Turning to this clone: The sample holds other DNA sequences that translate to the same CDR3. This sequence joins TRBV2 and TRBJ2-1; D is possibly TRBD2 (5 bases). V lost 7 bases and J lost 2, with 9 bases in between. The V gene's germline CDR1 is SNHLY and CDR2 FYNNEI. CDR3 size: 13 residues. Written as DNA, the CDR3 is TGTGCCAGCACCGCCGGGACCTACAATGAGCAGTTCTTC. This codes for CASTAGTYNEQFF.

CDR3 sequence (DNA): TGTGCCAGCAGTCCCGGCGGGGGAGGGACCTACGAGCAGTACTTC. Translated, it gives CASSPGGGGTYEQYF. The V gene is TRBV28, the J gene TRBJ2-7, with 7 bases identical to TRBD2. Germline V gives CDR1 MDHEN, CDR2 SYDVKM. The CDR3 spans 15 residues. The J segment lost 2 bases and the V segment lost 5 bases, leaving 9 bases of the junction unmatched.

The V and J genes are TRBV5-6 and TRBJ2-7; the D gene is possibly TRBD2 (5 bases). Trimming pared 0 bases from V and 3 bases from J, leaving 13 bases between. Germline CDR1 SGHDT, CDR2 YYEEEE. The CDR3 is made up of 15 amino acids. CDR3 region: CASSLEASLGYEQYF. Here the CDR3 DNA reads TGTGCCAGCAGCTTGGAGGCTAGCCTCGGCTACGAGCAGTACTTC.

The rearrangement joins TRBV5-1 to TRBJ2-1; 13 positions match TRBD2. The CDR3 sequence is 18 residues long. Germline V CDR1 and CDR2: SGHRS, YFSETQ. V lost 2 bases and J lost 9; bases outside the gene matches: 14. CDR3 protein: CASSFSGQGTSGIGEQFF. The CDR3 bases are TGCGCCAGCAGCTTTTCGGGGCAGGGGACTAGCGGGATCGGTGAGCAGTTCTTC.

This chain links TRBV12-5 with TRBJ1-3; D might be TRBD1 (6 bases). This CDR3 spans 15 amino acids. The V end was cut by 3 bases, the J end by 0 bases, with 9 bases between. Germline V lookup: CDR1 LGHNT, CDR2 FRNRAP. This CDR3 is CASGLQGASGNTIYF. The CDR3 nucleotides are TGTGCTAGTGGTTTACAGGGAGCCTCTGGAAACACCATATATTTT.

The genes are TRBV29-1 and TRBJ1-1; D ambiguous. The ends were cut back, 8 bases at V and 7 bases at J, with 14 bases in the middle. The CDR3 is 11 amino acids. From germline, CDR1 is SQVTM and CDR2 ANQGSEA. The CDR3 nucleotides read TGCAGCCCTCGTTCGGGAGGTGAAGCTTTCTTT. Encoded protein: CSPRSGGEAFF.

J is TRBJ2-7 and V is TRBV2, with D perhaps matching TRBD2 (6 bases). The length of the CDR3 is 18 residues. Trimming took off 3 bases at V and 0 bases at J, with 21 bases between the two ends. The germline V gene has CDR1 SNHLY and CDR2 FYNNEI. DNA of the CDR3: TGTGCCAGCAGTGATAGGTCAGGGTTCGGCGGGGTCTCCTACGAGCAGTACTTC. Amino acids: CASSDRSGFGGVSYEQYF.